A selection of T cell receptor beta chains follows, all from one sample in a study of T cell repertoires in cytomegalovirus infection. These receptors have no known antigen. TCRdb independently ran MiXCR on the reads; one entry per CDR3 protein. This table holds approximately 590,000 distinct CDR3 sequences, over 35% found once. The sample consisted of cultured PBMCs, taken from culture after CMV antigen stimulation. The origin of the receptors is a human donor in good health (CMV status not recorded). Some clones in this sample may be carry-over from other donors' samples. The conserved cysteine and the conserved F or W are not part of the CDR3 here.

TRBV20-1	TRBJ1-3	SAGFPSGNTIY
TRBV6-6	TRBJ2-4	ASSYRGLAKNIQY
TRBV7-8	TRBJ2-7	ASSSTLGIPGPHEQY
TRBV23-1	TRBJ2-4	ASSQGWVREGAKNIQY
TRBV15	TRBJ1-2	ATSRDRGSPHT
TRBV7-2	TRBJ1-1	ASSLAAGVGTEAF
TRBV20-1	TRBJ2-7	SAGQEGRTEQY
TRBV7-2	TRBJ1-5	ASSKLQGPYQPQH
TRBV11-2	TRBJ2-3	ASNHLVWREGLKIDTQY
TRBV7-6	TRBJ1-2	ASSLGSGLEGYT
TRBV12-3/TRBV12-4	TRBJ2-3	ASSWGVTDTQY
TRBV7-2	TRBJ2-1	ASSPSLRDRGNHNEQF
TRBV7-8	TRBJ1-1	AQVRGDTEAF